The present entry profiles one TCR beta chain with its context. The sample is drawn from a study of early T cells in non-severe SARS-CoV-2 infection. TCRdb called the 5' RACE reads again in MiXCR, with one record for every CDR3 protein. This sample has tens of thousands of distinct CDR3 sequences, with around 9.3% found just once. V dropped 2 bases and J dropped 7 bases, with 8 bases sitting between them. CDR1 is LGHDT and CDR2 is YNNKEL in the germline V gene (reference sequence). The CDR3 is made up of 13 amino acids. This chain uses TRBV3-1 with TRBJ2-2; D is uncertain. The receptor's source is an adult who was a healthcare worker with PCR-confirmed SARS-CoV-2 infection or an uninfected control (not recorded which). The sequences come from whole blood, collected at baseline. CDR3 nucleotide sequence: TGTGCCAGCAGCCAAAGTCTGCTCGGGGAGCTGTTTTTT. Translated, it gives CASSQSLLGELFF.